A selection of T cell receptor beta chains follows, all from one sample in a study of cytomegalovirus exposure and HLA in healthy donors. Some clones are missing from TCRdb's copy, which holds only in-frame ones; the method was immunoSEQ multiplex PCR. In the table there are about 100,000 clones, around 80% of which are singletons. The sequencing input was PBMCs. The receptors were sampled from a woman aged 45-65 years in good health and CMV-seropositive. Each CDR3 is given with its conserved first and last residue. The D gene is left open where the match is weak. Some rows mark clone size as missing; the rest say once, few, many or name a class of expanded clone.

V,size,D,J,DNA,CDR3
TRBV27,-,-,TRBJ1-5,TGTGCCAGCAGTTTAGGTACCTCAGGCAATCAGCCCCAGCATTTT,CASSLGTSGNQPQHF
TRBV2,-,TRBD1,TRBJ2-2,TGTGCCAGCCGACCAACAGGGGCCAGCACCGGGGAGCTGTTTTTT,CASRPTGASTGELFF
TRBV7-9,once,-,TRBJ1-2,TGTTCCAGCAGCTCTGACAGTTATGGCTACACCTTC,CSSSSDSYGYTF
TRBV29-1,-,-,TRBJ2-1,TGCAGCGTTGAATTCGCGCAGGCTATTCCATACAATGAGCAGTTCTTC,CSVEFAQAIPYNEQFF
TRBV7-8,-,TRBD1,TRBJ2-7,TGTGCCAGCAGCTTCCGGGACAGGGGTAACGAGCAGTACTTC,CASSFRDRGNEQYF
TRBV19,-,TRBD2,TRBJ2-1,TGTGCCAGTAGTAGGAAGTTACTAGCGGGGGAGAACAATGAGCAGTTCTTC,CASSRKLLAGENNEQFF
TRBV7-9,-,-,TRBJ1-2,TGTGCCAGCAGCTTAGAACAGAACTATGGCTACACCTTC,CASSLEQNYGYTF
TRBV7-2,-,-,TRBJ2-3,TGTGCCAGCAGCTTAGTTGGCCCCCACGGGGGCACAGATACGCAGTATTTT,CASSLVGPHGGTDTQYF
TRBV4-1,few,-,TRBJ2-1,TGCGCCAGCAGCCAAGATCTCCACAATGAGCAGTTCTTC,CASSQDLHNEQFF
TRBV19,-,-,TRBJ1-3,TGTGCCAGTAGTATCACCTACCGGGGAAACACCATATATTTT,CASSITYRGNTIYF
TRBV6-1,-,TRBD1,TRBJ2-5,TGTGCCAGCAGCCTCTGGACAGGGGCTAAAGAGACCCAGTACTTC,CASSLWTGAKETQYF
TRBV6-5,-,TRBD2,TRBJ2-1,TGTGCCAGCAGTTATCTCCCGGGAGCGGGGTACAATGAGCAGTTCTTC,CASSYLPGAGYNEQFF
TRBV7-9,-,-,TRBJ2-3,TGTGCCAGCAGCTCAGGGCCCAGCAGTACGCAGTATTTT,CASSSGPSSTQYF
TRBV18,-,-,TRBJ1-1,TGTGCCAGCTCACCAAGTTTAGGGGAAAGCACTGAAGCTTTCTTT,CASSPSLGESTEAFF
TRBV6-5,-,-,TRBJ2-7,TGTGCCAGCAGTTACTCGGTCACGGGGATAACCTACGAGCAGTACTTC,CASSYSVTGITYEQYF
TRBV5-6,once,-,TRBJ2-7,TGTGCCAGCAGCGGGAGCTCCTACGAGCAGTACTTC,CASSGSSYEQYF
TRBV7-9,-,-,TRBJ2-7,TGTTCCAGCAGTCCTGGCAGCGTCTACGAGCAGTACTTC,CSSSPGSVYEQYF
TRBV6-6,medium-sized,-,TRBJ1-2,TGTGCCAGCAGTCTCGACAGCCTGGAGGGCTACACCTTC,CASSLDSLEGYTF
TRBV10-2,once,-,TRBJ2-1,TGCGCCGGTGTCGACGGGGAGAATGAGCAGTTCTTC,CAGVDGENEQFF
TRBV15,-,-,TRBJ2-5,TGTGCCACCAGTCCCTCTCGGGGATCCTCGGAGACCCAGTACTTC,CATSPSRGSSETQYF
TRBV21-1,once,-,TRBJ1-5,TGTGCCAGCAGCACCGGACAGGGGTCAGGAATAGAGCAGCCCCAGCATTTT,CASSTGQGSGIEQPQHF
TRBV9,-,-,TRBJ2-3,TGTGCCAGCAGCCTCGGCGCGGGGGCTAGCACAGATACGCAGTATTTT,CASSLGAGASTDTQYF
TRBV7-9,-,TRBD1,TRBJ2-7,TGTGCCAGCACCCCCTGGACAGGGGGTGATGAGGAGCAGTACTTC,CASTPWTGGDEEQYF
TRBV19,-,TRBD2,TRBJ2-2,TGTGCCAGTAGTATTAGCGGGGTGGGCACCGGGGAGCTGTTTTTT,CASSISGVGTGELFF
TRBV7-6,-,TRBD2,TRBJ2-1,TGTGCCAGCAGCCTCTTTAGCGGGAGTAGGTACAATGAGCAGTTCTTC,CASSLFSGSRYNEQFF
TRBV2,-,-,TRBJ1-5,TGTGCCAGCAGTGCTCAGGAAGGGGTTAATCAGCCCCAGCATTTT,CASSAQEGVNQPQHF
TRBV29-1,-,-,TRBJ2-7,TGCAGCGTTGAGCTGATCGGGGGTTCCTACGAGCAGTACTTC,CSVELIGGSYEQYF
TRBV10-1,-,TRBD1,TRBJ2-3,TGCGCCAGCAGTGAGTCGACAGGGGGAAGGCAGTATTTT,CASSESTGGRQYF
TRBV5-1,few,TRBD2,TRBJ2-7,TGCGCCAGCAGCTTGGAGAGTAGCGGGCTGCTCTACGAGCAGTACTTC,CASSLESSGLLYEQYF
TRBV2,-,TRBD1,TRBJ1-1,TGTGCCAGCACCTTGGGACAGGGGGTCACTGAAGCTTTCTTT,CASTLGQGVTEAFF
TRBV9,-,-,TRBJ1-6,TGTGCCAGCAGTGAATGGGACTCTTCACCCCTCCACTTT,CASSEWDSSPLHF
TRBV7-8,many,TRBD1,TRBJ1-2,TGTGCCAGCAGTCATGACAGGGTCAGTGGCTACACCTTC,CASSHDRVSGYTF
TRBV5-1,-,TRBD2,TRBJ2-2,TGCGCCAGCAGCGGGGGTAGCGGGAGCGCGAACACCGGGGAGCTGTTTTTT,CASSGGSGSANTGELFF
TRBV11-2,-,TRBD2,TRBJ2-7,TGTGCCAGCAGCCATGGGGGACTATTACTTACCAACGAGCAGTACTTC,CASSHGGLLLTNEQYF
TRBV14,-,TRBD1,TRBJ1-5,TGTGCCAGCAGTCAGGGGGACAATCAGCCCCAGCATTTT,CASSQGDNQPQHF
TRBV19,-,TRBD1,TRBJ1-5,TGTGCCAGTAGTCGATGGACAGGGGATAGGATTCAGCCCCAGCATTTT,CASSRWTGDRIQPQHF
TRBV7-8,-,TRBD2,TRBJ2-2,TGTGCCAGCAGCTTACGGACTAGCGGTCTTTCGAACACCGGGGAGCTGTTTTTT,CASSLRTSGLSNTGELFF
TRBV7-7,few,-,TRBJ2-5,TGTGCTAGCAGCCCGGAGACAGGCCAAGAGACCCAGTACTTC,CASSPETGQETQYF
TRBV2,-,-,TRBJ1-4,TGTGCCAGCAGTGACAGCACAGGGCTTGAAAAACTGTTTTTT,CASSDSTGLEKLFF
TRBV7-3,-,-,TRBJ2-1,TGTGCCAGCAGCTTAAATGCAGGGCTCGATGAGCAGTTCTTC,CASSLNAGLDEQFF
TRBV15,-,-,TRBJ1-2,TGTGCCACCAGCAGAGGGGAGGGGGGATATGGCTACACCTTC,CATSRGEGGYGYTF
TRBV6-5,few,-,TRBJ1-2,TGTGCCAGCAGTTTATTGGACAGTTCGGGTGGCTACACCTTC,CASSLLDSSGGYTF
TRBV6-5,-,TRBD1,TRBJ1-1,TGTGCCAGCAGTTATGGACAGGGGGCCATGAACACTGAAGCTTTCTTT,CASSYGQGAMNTEAFF
TRBV10-3,few,-,TRBJ1-3,TGTGCCATCAGTGAGACAAACTCTGGAAACACCATATATTTT,CAISETNSGNTIYF
TRBV6-6,-,TRBD1,TRBJ1-4,TGTGCCAGCAGCCGGGACAGGGTTAATGAAAAACTGTTTTTT,CASSRDRVNEKLFF
TRBV5-1,few,TRBD1,TRBJ2-1,TGCGCCAGCAGCCCCGGACAGGAACGACTGAGTGAGCAGTTCTTC,CASSPGQERLSEQFF
TRBV7-2,once,-,TRBJ2-7,TGTGCCAGCAGCCACCGACTAGGTCCCTACGAGCAGTACTTC,CASSHRLGPYEQYF
TRBV4-1,-,-,TRBJ1-2,TGCGCCAGCAGCCGGGACTGGGAGGGGACGAACTATGGCTACACCTTC,CASSRDWEGTNYGYTF
TRBV7-9,-,-,TRBJ2-6,TGTGCCAGCAGCTTAAGAGAGGCAGCTCTCTCTGGGGCCAACGTCCTGACTTTC,CASSLREAALSGANVLTF
TRBV18,-,-,TRBJ2-2,TGTGCCAGCTCACCGAAATGGAGTCTGGCCACCGGGGAGCTGTTTTTT,CASSPKWSLATGELFF
TRBV19,-,-,TRBJ2-2,TGTGCCAGTAGCTCCTTCCCGGGGAAAGGTACCGGGGAGCTGTTTTTT,CASSSFPGKGTGELFF
TRBV29-1,-,TRBD1,TRBJ1-1,TGCAGCGTTCACCAGGACAGGGGGAACACTGAAGCTTTCTTT,CSVHQDRGNTEAFF
TRBV12-5,-,TRBD1,TRBJ2-7,TGTGCTAGTGGTTTGGCATGGACAGGAGTCCTCTCCGAGCAGTACTTC,CASGLAWTGVLSEQYF
TRBV2,-,-,TRBJ1-1,TGTGCCAGCAGTGCCACAGGCGAGAACACTGAAGCTTTCTTT,CASSATGENTEAFF
TRBV4-1,once,TRBD1,TRBJ1-2,TGCGCCAGCAGCCCTACGGGACAGGGGTATGGCTACACCTTC,CASSPTGQGYGYTF
TRBV6-5,-,TRBD1,TRBJ2-7,TGTGCCAGCAGTTACTCGAACAGGGGGGTCTCCTACGAGCAGTACTTC,CASSYSNRGVSYEQYF
TRBV5-8,-,-,TRBJ2-5,TGTGCCAGCAGCTTGGAGGGGATTACCCAGTACTTC,CASSLEGITQYF
TRBV7-6,-,TRBD1,TRBJ2-2,TGTGCCAGCAGCAAAGGGGGCTGGGGAACCGGGGAGCTGTTTTTT,CASSKGGWGTGELFF
TRBV11-2,-,-,TRBJ1-2,TGTGCCAGCAGCGACCGGGGTAACTATGGCTACACCTTC,CASSDRGNYGYTF